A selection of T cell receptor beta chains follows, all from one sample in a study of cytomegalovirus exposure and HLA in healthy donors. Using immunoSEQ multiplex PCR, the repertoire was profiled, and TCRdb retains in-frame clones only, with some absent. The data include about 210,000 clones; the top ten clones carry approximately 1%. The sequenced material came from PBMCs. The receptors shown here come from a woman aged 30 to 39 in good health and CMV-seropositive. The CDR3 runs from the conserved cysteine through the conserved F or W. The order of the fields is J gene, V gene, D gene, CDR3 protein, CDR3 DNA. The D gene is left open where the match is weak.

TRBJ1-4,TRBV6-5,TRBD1,CASSYRGGGREKLFF,TGTGCCAGCAGTTACAGAGGGGGCGGGCGGGAAAAACTGTTTTTT
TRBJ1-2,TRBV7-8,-,CASSLYRLTNYGYTF,TGTGCCAGCAGCTTGTACAGATTAACTAACTATGGCTACACCTTC
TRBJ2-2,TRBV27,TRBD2,CASGPTSGRGQGGELFF,TGTGCCAGCGGCCCTACTAGCGGGAGGGGCCAGGGCGGGGAGCTGTTTTTT
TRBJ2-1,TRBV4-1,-,CASSHGSDWNNEQFF,TGCGCCAGCAGCCATGGGTCTGACTGGAACAATGAGCAGTTCTTC
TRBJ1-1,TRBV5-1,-,CASSSDMVGYLRTEAFF,TGCGCCAGCAGTTCGGACATGGTGGGGTATTTAAGGACTGAAGCTTTCTTT
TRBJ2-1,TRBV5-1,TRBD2,CASSLVVGGVNEQFF,TGCGCCAGCAGCTTGGTGGTGGGAGGGGTCAATGAGCAGTTCTTC
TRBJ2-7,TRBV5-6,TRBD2,CASSHLAGVGYEQYF,TGTGCCAGCAGCCATTTAGCGGGAGTGGGCTACGAGCAGTACTTC
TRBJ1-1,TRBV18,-,CASSPVVGANTEAFF,TGTGCCAGCTCACCGGTAGTGGGGGCGAACACTGAAGCTTTCTTT
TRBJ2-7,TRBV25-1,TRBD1,CASRDRTGSHEQYF,TGTGCCAGCAGGGATCGGACAGGGTCCCACGAGCAGTACTTC
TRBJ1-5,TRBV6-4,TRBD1,CASSTGADQPQHF,TGTGCCAGCAGTACAGGGGCGGATCAGCCCCAGCATTTT
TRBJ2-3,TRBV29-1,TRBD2,CTSREGSDTQYF,TGCACCTCGAGGGAGGGTTCAGATACGCAGTATTTT
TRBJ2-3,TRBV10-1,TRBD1,CASSKGQGAGDTQYF,TGCGCCAGCAGTAAAGGACAGGGGGCAGGAGATACGCAGTATTTT
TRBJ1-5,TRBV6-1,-,CASSEGTAFYDNQPQHF,TGTGCCAGCAGTGAAGGGACAGCCTTTTATGACAATCAGCCCCAGCATTTT
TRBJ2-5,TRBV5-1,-,CASSLVTGLQETQYF,TGCGCCAGCAGCTTGGTGACAGGACTCCAAGAGACCCAGTACTTC
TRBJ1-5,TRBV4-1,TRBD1,CASSQEWTGINQPQHF,TGCGCCAGCAGCCAAGAATGGACAGGGATTAATCAGCCCCAGCATTTT
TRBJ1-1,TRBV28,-,CASSLSQDTEAFF,TGTGCCAGCAGTTTATCCCAGGACACTGAAGCTTTCTTT
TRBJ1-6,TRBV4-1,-,CASSPWTARTNSPLHF,TGCGCCAGCAGCCCCTGGACAGCCAGAACTAATTCACCCCTCCACTTT
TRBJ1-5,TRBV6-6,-,CASSSGGGGDQPQHF,TGTGCCAGCAGTTCCGGGGGGGGAGGGGATCAGCCCCAGCATTTT
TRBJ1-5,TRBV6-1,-,CASSRQPQHF,TGTGCCAGCAGCCGTCAGCCCCAGCATTTT
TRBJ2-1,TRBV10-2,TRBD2,CASSENLGLAHEQFF,TGCGCCAGCAGTGAGAACCTGGGACTAGCACATGAGCAGTTCTTC
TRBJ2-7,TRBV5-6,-,CASTLNSYEQYF,TGTGCCAGCACCCTAAACTCCTACGAGCAGTACTTC
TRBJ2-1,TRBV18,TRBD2,CASSPLASGTYNEQFF,TGTGCCAGCTCACCACTTGCGAGCGGGACTTACAATGAGCAGTTCTTC
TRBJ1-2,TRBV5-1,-,CASSLGTNYFYGYTF,TGCGCCAGCAGCTTGGGGACAAATTATTTCTATGGCTACACCTTC
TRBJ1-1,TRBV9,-,CASSREANTEAFF,TGTGCCAGCAGCCGGGAGGCGAACACTGAAGCTTTCTTT
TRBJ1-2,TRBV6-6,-,CASSYYTVADGYTF,TGTGCCAGCAGTTATTACACCGTCGCCGATGGCTACACCTTC
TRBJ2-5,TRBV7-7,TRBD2,CASSLGLAGETQYF,TGTGCCAGCAGCTTAGGACTAGCTGGAGAGACCCAGTACTTC
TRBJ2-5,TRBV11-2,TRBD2,CASSQRWEGRETQYF,TGTGCCAGCAGCCAAAGGTGGGAGGGGCGGGAGACCCAGTACTTC
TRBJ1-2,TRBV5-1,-,CASSSTWEGGYTF,TGCGCCAGCAGCTCAACGTGGGAGGGGGGCTACACCTTC
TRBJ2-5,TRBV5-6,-,CASSLVVGGETQYF,TGTGCCAGCAGCTTGGTGGTGGGAGGAGAGACCCAGTACTTC
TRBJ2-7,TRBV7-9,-,CASTRVMTPGEQYF,TGTGCCAGCACCCGCGTGATGACCCCGGGCGAGCAGTACTTC